The 6 T cell receptor beta chains below come from one sample, sequenced in a study of T-cell reconstitution after alpha-beta-depleted transplantation in children. Preparing the TCRbeta library involved the use of unique molecular identifiers. Each CDR3 protein gets one entry after TCRdb re-called the PCR reads with MiXCR. The data hold about 440,000 distinct CDR3 sequences, with 43% observed a single time. The starting material was PBMCs, obtained before TCRalphabeta/CD19-depleted stem cell transplant. The receptors stem from a girl aged 2 to 9 with aplastic anemia, due to receive a stem cell transplant.

This chain connects TRBV5-1 to TRBJ1-5, with TRBD1 identical over 7 bases. This CDR3 is built from 14 residues. Unmatched junction bases numbered 8, after V lost 4 bases and J lost 7 bases. Germline CDR1 SGHRS, CDR2 YFSETQ. CDR3 region: CASSGGQVGQPQHF. The CDR3 coding sequence is TGCGCCAGCAGCGGAGGACAGGTTGGACAGCCCCAGCATTTT. Using reference TRBV5-1 and TRBJ1-5 for the parts outside the CDR3, the full variable domain is KAGVTQTPRYLIKTRGQQVTLSCSPISGHRSVSWYQQTPGQGLQFLFEYFSETQRNKGNFPGRFSGRQFSNSRSEMNVSTLELGDSALYLCASSGGQVGQPQHFGDGTRLSIL.

This clonotype was seen many times. V usage is TRBV5-1 and J usage is TRBJ2-3, with D possibly being TRBD1 or TRBD2 (5 bases each). The CDR3 has 14 residues. V lost 0 bases, J lost 3 bases, and 8 bases lay in between. Germline V gene data show CDR1 as SGHRS and CDR2 as YFSETQ. The CDR3 region is CASSLAGATDTQYF. The DNA for the CDR3 is TGCGCCAGCAGCTTGGCCGGGGCAACAGATACGCAGTATTTT.

The rearrangement uses TRBV7-8 and TRBJ2-5, with TRBD1 matching 8 bases. The germline gives CDR1 SGHVS, CDR2 FQNEAQ. This CDR3 is built from 18 residues. Trimming took 4 bases from V and 4 from J; bases not matched to a gene: 17. CDR3 bases: TGTGCCAGCAGCTCGATCAGGGCACAGGGGGGTGGGAGAGAGACCCAGTACTTC. It specifies CASSSIRAQGGGRETQYF.

The chain employs TRBV27 and TRBJ2-3; 8 positions agree with TRBD2. V trimming: 5 bases; J trimming: 6 bases; junction bases outside the gene matches: 10. The germline gives CDR1 MNHEY, CDR2 SMNVEV (reference sequence). The CDR3 is made up of 15 amino acids. CDR3 protein: CASSQAGASRDTQYF. In DNA, the CDR3 is TGTGCCAGCAGTCAAGCGGGGGCCTCTCGGGATACGCAGTATTTT.

This clonotype was counted only a few times. For the CDR3, the DNA is TGTGCCAGCAGTTCGGGACTAGCGGGAACGTACTACGAGCAGTACTTC. Its translation: CASSSGLAGTYYEQYF. The chain combines TRBV28 with TRBJ2-7; 13 bases align to TRBD2. Germline V gives CDR1 MDHEN, CDR2 SYDVKM. The ends lost 4 bases at V and 3 bases at J; junction bases unmatched: 6. The CDR3 is 16 amino acids. Together with reference TRBV28 and TRBJ2-7, the CDR3 gives the full variable domain: DVKVTQSSRYLVKRTGEKVFLECVQDMDHENMFWYRQDPGLGLRLIYFSYDVKMKEKGDIPEGYSVSREKKERFSLILESASTNQTSMYLCASSSGLAGTYYEQYFGPGTRLTVT.

This clonotype was detected many times. This chain connects TRBV19 to TRBJ2-7; 8 bases fit TRBD1. The CDR3 loop spans 15 amino acids. The germline V gene has CDR1 LNHDA and CDR2 SQIVND (reference sequence). The trim removed 7 bases at V and 1 base at J, leaving 9 bases unmatched. CDR3 sequence: CASTPGTGPSYEQYF. CDR3 coding DNA: TGTGCCAGTACCCCCGGGACAGGTCCATCCTACGAGCAGTACTTC.